Following are 29 T cell receptor beta chains from one sample sequenced in a study of blood T cell repertoires in COVID-19. Profiling relied on immunoSEQ multiplex PCR, and the TCRdb table lists in-frame clones only, not all of them. The table records around 200,000 clones, 70% to 90% of them present only once. Specimen: peripheral blood. These receptors all come from a man aged 65 to 79 with active or convalescent COVID-19.

The V gene is TRBV18, the J gene TRBJ1-6, with TRBD1 as a possible D gene (6 bases). Deletions cut 6 bases from V and 5 bases from J, with 17 bases between. The germline CDR1 and CDR2 sequences are KGHSH and LQKENI. The CDR3 totals 16 residues. The CDR3, as DNA: TGTGCCAGCTCGCCAAACAGGGCAACCGATAATTCACCCCTCCACTTT. This translates into CASSPNRATDNSPLHF.

This clone occurred a few times. CDR3 sequence: CASSLSGGSGNTIYF. The CDR3 DNA is TGTGCCAGCAGCTTGTCGGGGGGCTCTGGAAACACCATATATTTT. The chain employs TRBV7-2 and TRBJ1-3, with D possibly TRBD1 on 5 matching bases. The CDR3 is made up of 15 amino acids. Germline lookup yields CDR1 SGHTA and CDR2 FQGNSA. V was clipped by 3 bases and J by 0 bases, with 9 bases between them.

This rearrangement joins TRBV5-1 to TRBJ1-6; TRBD1 aligns across 7 bases. The J segment lost 6 bases and the V segment lost 4 bases, leaving 4 bases of the junction unmatched. Germline CDR1 SGHRS, CDR2 YFSETQ. This CDR3 spans 14 amino acids. The CDR3 here is CASSPGQLNSPLHF. As DNA, the CDR3 is TGCGCCAGCAGCCCGGGACAGCTTAATTCACCCCTCCACTTT. Using reference TRBV5-1 and TRBJ1-6 for the parts outside the CDR3, the full variable domain is KAGVTQTPRYLIKTRGQQVTLSCSPISGHRSVSWYQQTPGQGLQFLFEYFSETQRNKGNFPGRFSGRQFSNSRSEMNVSTLELGDSALYLCASSPGQLNSPLHFGNGTRLTVT.

The rearrangement joins TRBV6-2 or TRBV6-3 to TRBJ1-2; 9 nucleotides line up with TRBD1. The V and J ends lost 5 bases and 4 bases, in that order; junction bases with no gene match: 5. The CDR3 totals 14 residues. Germline V CDR1 and CDR2: MNHEY, SVGEGT. CDR3 sequence: CASSGTGSLYGYTF. CDR3 bases: TGTGCCAGCAGTGGGACAGGGAGTCTCTATGGCTACACCTTC.

The chain couples TRBV5-1 to TRBJ2-7, with 9 bases lining up with TRBD2. The CDR3 loop spans 17 amino acids. Germline CDR1 SGHRS, CDR2 YFSETQ. V lost 4 bases to trimming and J lost 4 bases; unmatched junction nucleotides: 15. CDR3 amino acids: CASSASPLGGRGYEQYF. In nucleotides, the CDR3 is TGCGCCAGCAGCGCAAGCCCCTTGGGCGGGAGGGGGTACGAGCAGTACTTC.

V usage is TRBV30 and J usage is TRBJ2-7; tentatively, D is TRBD2 (5 bases). The V and J ends lost 3 bases and 2 bases respectively, with 8 bases between them. Germline V lookup: CDR1 GTSNPN, CDR2 SVGIG (reference sequence). This CDR3 has 12 amino acids. DNA of the CDR3: TGTGCCTGGAGGACGCGGGCCTACGAGCAGTACTTC. Translation gives CAWRTRAYEQYF.

The genes are TRBV6-1 and TRBJ1-4; no reliable D call. CDR3 length: 15 residues. The V end was cut by 0 bases, the J end by 7 bases, with 12 bases between. Germline V CDR1 and CDR2: MNHNS, SASEGT. CDR3 DNA: TGTGCCAGCAGTGAAGCGACGGGGAGCGGTGAAAAACTGTTTTTT. Translating gives CASSEATGSGEKLFF.

The chain combines TRBV18 with TRBJ2-1; TRBD1 matches 7 bases. CDR1 KGHSH and CDR2 LQKENI come from the germline V gene. The CDR3 totals 13 residues. With 5 bases clipped from V and 7 bases from J, the junction kept 5 bases outside the gene matches. In nucleotides, the CDR3 is TGTGCCAGCTCATGGGGACAGTCAAATGAGCAGTTCTTC. It specifies CASSWGQSNEQFF.

Here the CDR3 DNA reads TGTGCCAGCAGTTACTCCGCTCTAAGAAACTATGGCTACACCTTC. It translates to CASSYSALRNYGYTF. The chain employs TRBV6-5 and TRBJ1-2; D uncertain. The CDR3 contains 15 residues. Germline V gives CDR1 MNHEY, CDR2 SVGAGI. Trimming took 0 bases from V and 2 from J, leaving 10 bases between them.

This rearrangement joins TRBV19 to TRBJ1-5, with D perhaps matching TRBD1 (6 bases). V lost 5 bases and J lost 0, with 20 bases in between. This CDR3 is 18 amino acids long. The germline CDR1 and CDR2 sequences are LNHDA and SQIVND (reference sequence). In DNA form, the CDR3 reads TGTGCCAGTAGTCGGTTTGGACAGTTGCCCTATAGCAATCAGCCCCAGCATTTT. It translates to CASSRFGQLPYSNQPQHF.

The gene calls are TRBV20-1 and TRBJ2-7; the D gene is possibly TRBD2 (6 bases). Trimming removed 3 bases from V and 3 bases from J, with 12 bases in between. This CDR3 has 13 amino acids. Germline lookup yields CDR1 DFQATT and CDR2 SNEGSKA (reference sequence). CDR3 nucleotides: TGCAGTGCTAGTGGTCAGGGAGGCTACGAGCAGTACTTC. It encodes CSASGQGGYEQYF.

CDR3 DNA sequence: TGTGCCAGCTCACTAACCCCGACAGGACCACCACTGGGGGCCGGGCAGTTCTTC. This sequence encodes CASSLTPTGPPLGAGQFF. The chain is built from TRBV18 and TRBJ2-1; D possibly corresponds to TRBD1 (6 bases). Germline values: CDR1 KGHSH, CDR2 LQKENI. With 4 bases removed from V and 12 bases from J, the gap between germline ends came to 31 bases. The CDR3 extends over 18 amino acids.

This chain uses TRBV2 with TRBJ1-1; TRBD1 matches 9 bases. The CDR3 contains 13 residues. The V gene's germline CDR1 is SNHLY and CDR2 FYNNEI. V was pared by 9 bases and J by 1 base, with 3 bases of the junction left unmatched. This chain's CDR3 is CARKGQGNTEAFF. CDR3 DNA sequence: TGTGCCAGAAAGGGACAGGGGAACACTGAAGCTTTCTTT.

CDR3 sequence (DNA): TGTGCCACCACCCCTCGGGACAGGGAGCACTATGGCTACACCTTC. This encodes CATTPRDREHYGYTF. This sequence joins TRBV15 and TRBJ1-2, with 9 bases matching TRBD1. Germline V lookup: CDR1 LNHNV, CDR2 YYDKDF (reference sequence). The CDR3 runs to 15 residues. Losses at the gene ends were 7 bases for V and 3 bases for J; bases not matched to a gene: 9.

The J gene is TRBJ2-5, the V gene TRBV5-1; no clear D gene. The CDR3 sequence is 12 residues long. Trimming stripped 3 bases from V and 2 bases from J, with 5 bases between. Germline CDR1 SGHRS, CDR2 YFSETQ. The CDR3: CASSWAQETQYF. The CDR3 DNA follows: TGCGCCAGCAGCTGGGCGCAAGAGACCCAGTACTTC.

The J gene is TRBJ2-1, the V gene TRBV5-1, with 10 bases that match TRBD2. V was pared by 2 bases and J by 6 bases, with 5 bases of the junction left unmatched. The CDR3 runs 15 residues. Germline assignment: CDR1 SGHRS and CDR2 YFSETQ. Written as DNA, the CDR3 is TGCGCCAGCAGCTTTGGACTAGCGGCTTCCAATGAGCAGTTCTTC. Translation: CASSFGLAASNEQFF. Full variable domain (remainder filled in from reference TRBV5-1 and TRBJ2-1): KAGVTQTPRYLIKTRGQQVTLSCSPISGHRSVSWYQQTPGQGLQFLFEYFSETQRNKGNFPGRFSGRQFSNSRSEMNVSTLELGDSALYLCASSFGLAASNEQFFGPGTRLTVL.

J is TRBJ2-1 and V is TRBV5-1, with 7 bases matching TRBD2. The J segment lost 5 bases and the V segment lost 2 bases, leaving 7 bases of the junction unmatched. The germline V gene encodes CDR1 SGHRS and CDR2 YFSETQ. The CDR3 spans 15 residues. CDR3 loop: CASSFQGLGDNEQFF. The CDR3 bases are TGCGCCAGCAGCTTCCAAGGACTAGGTGACAATGAGCAGTTCTTC.

CDR3 amino acids: CASSDRDRITGELFF. The CDR3 DNA sequence: TGTGCCAGCAGTGACCGGGACAGGATCACCGGGGAGCTGTTTTTT. J is TRBJ2-2 and V is TRBV7-2; 8 nucleotides match TRBD1. The CDR3 covers 15 residues. V was pared by 6 bases and J by 4 bases, with 7 bases of the junction left unmatched. Germline V gene data show CDR1 as SGHTA and CDR2 as FQGNSA.

The chain employs TRBV7-6 and TRBJ2-5, with 9 bases fitting TRBD1. The CDR3 is 14 residues long. Germline V gene lookup returns CDR1 SGHVS and CDR2 FNYEAQ. J lost 5 bases, V lost 4 bases, and 5 bases had no gene match. The CDR3 region has the DNA TGTGCCAGCAGCTCCACAGGGGGCGGTGAGACCCAGTACTTC. Its protein product is CASSSTGGGETQYF.

The gene calls are TRBV3-1 (or the pseudogene TRBV3-2) and TRBJ2-2, with D unresolved. Per germline, CDR1 LGHDT and CDR2 YNNKEL (reference sequence). Trimming stripped 4 bases from V and 7 bases from J, with 7 bases between. This CDR3 is built from 12 residues. CDR3 residues: CASSRAVGELFF. The CDR3 bases are TGTGCCAGCAGCCGGGCAGTCGGGGAGCTGTTTTTT.

The chain recombines TRBV7-2 with TRBJ1-3; D possibly corresponds to TRBD1 (6 bases). From germline, CDR1 is SGHTA and CDR2 FQGNSA. The CDR3 extends over 15 amino acids. V lost 5 bases and J lost 2, with 13 bases in between. The CDR3 DNA reads TGTGCCAGCAGCCGCGGGGGGGGCCCTGGAAACACCATATATTTT. Encoded protein: CASSRGGGPGNTIYF.

The V call is TRBV4-3, the J call TRBJ1-1; the D is unclear. The V gene's germline CDR1 is LGHNA and CDR2 YSLEER. The CDR3 runs to 15 residues. V was cut by 0 bases and J by 3 bases, with 11 bases left in between. CDR3 region: CASSQDASVYTEAFF. The CDR3 DNA follows: TGCGCCAGCAGCCAAGATGCGAGCGTCTACACTGAAGCTTTCTTT.

The chain combines TRBV7-2 with TRBJ2-1; D remains unclear. The CDR3 has 16 amino acids. V was shortened by 1 base and J by 0 bases, with 10 bases between the two germline ends. Germline V gene sequence: CDR1 SGHTA, CDR2 FQGNSA. The CDR3 bases are TGTGCCAGCAGCTTAGTTTGGAGCAGCTCCTACAATGAGCAGTTCTTC. The encoded protein is CASSLVWSSSYNEQFF.

This sequence joins TRBV2 and TRBJ1-4; 7 bases align to TRBD1. Per germline, CDR1 SNHLY and CDR2 FYNNEI. This CDR3 comprises 13 residues. The trim removed 10 bases at V and 5 bases at J, leaving 7 bases unmatched. The CDR3 loop is CAISGQKNEKLFF. CDR3 DNA sequence: TGTGCCATCTCGGGACAGAAGAATGAAAAACTGTTTTTT.

J is TRBJ2-3 and V is TRBV7-2, with 10 bases that match TRBD2. The J segment lost 0 bases and the V segment lost 1 base, leaving 4 bases of the junction unmatched. The CDR3 loop spans 17 amino acids. From germline, CDR1 is SGHTA and CDR2 FQGNSA. For the CDR3, the DNA is TGTGCCAGCAGCTTAGTGCCAGCGGGAGGGAGCACAGATACGCAGTATTTT. Protein sequence: CASSLVPAGGSTDTQYF.

The chain couples TRBV7-8 to TRBJ2-6, with TRBD1 as a possible D gene (5 bases). CDR3 length: 17 residues. Trimming left V 6 bases short and J 1 base short, with 16 bases between. Germline loops: CDR1 SGHVS, CDR2 FQNEAQ. This chain's CDR3 is CASRSQAQESGANVLTF. In DNA form, the CDR3 reads TGTGCCAGCAGATCCCAGGCACAGGAATCTGGGGCCAACGTCCTGACTTTC.

The V gene is TRBV11-2, the J gene TRBJ2-5; 9 nucleotides align to TRBD2. Germline V lookup: CDR1 SGHAT, CDR2 FQNNGV. V gave up 1 base and J gave up 5 bases; unmatched junction bases: 11. CDR3 length: 17 residues. This chain's CDR3 is CASSLGSLAGARETQYF. In DNA, the CDR3 is TGTGCCAGCAGCTTAGGGTCCTTAGCGGGAGCGAGGGAGACCCAGTACTTC.

The rearrangement joins TRBV29-1 to TRBJ2-1, with TRBD1 matching 10 bases. Per germline, CDR1 SQVTM and CDR2 ANQGSEA. Losses at the gene ends were 4 bases for V and 5 bases for J; bases not matched to a gene: 2. This CDR3 region has 13 residues. CDR3 loop: CSVGQGADNEQFF. In DNA form, the CDR3 reads TGCAGCGTTGGACAGGGGGCGGACAATGAGCAGTTCTTC.

V usage is TRBV19 and J usage is TRBJ2-1; 14 positions agree with TRBD2. The germline V gene encodes CDR1 LNHDA and CDR2 SQIVND (reference sequence). This CDR3 has 14 amino acids. With 3 bases clipped from V and 9 bases from J, the junction kept 1 base outside the gene matches. The CDR3 loop reads CASSMTSGRAEQFF. The CDR3 nucleotides read TGTGCCAGTAGTATGACTAGCGGGAGGGCTGAGCAGTTCTTC. Variable domain in full (rest from reference TRBV19 and TRBJ2-1): DGGITQSPKYLFRKEGQNVTLSCEQNLNHDAMYWYRQDPGQGLRLIYYSQIVNDFQKGDIAEGYSVSREKKESFPLTVTSAQKNPTAFYLCASSMTSGRAEQFFGPGTRLTVL.